The present T cell receptor (beta chain) was sequenced within a study of blood T cell repertoires in COVID-19. CDR1 is MGHRA, CDR2 YSYEKL, per germline. The CDR3 has 18 residues. V lost 2 bases, J lost 0 bases, and 12 bases stayed unmatched. The data were produced by immunoSEQ multiplex PCR, yet TCRdb's version contains in-frame clones alone and is incomplete. The data hold around 150,000 clones, with about 90% observed a single time. The chain uses TRBV4-1 and TRBJ1-1; 7 bases map to TRBD1. Input material: peripheral blood. This receptor was identified in a man in his sixties with active or convalescent COVID-19. CDR3 amino acids: CASSQRQGVGVVNTEAFF. CDR3 nucleotides: TGCGCCAGCAGCCAACGACAGGGCGTGGGGGTAGTGAACACTGAAGCTTTCTTT.